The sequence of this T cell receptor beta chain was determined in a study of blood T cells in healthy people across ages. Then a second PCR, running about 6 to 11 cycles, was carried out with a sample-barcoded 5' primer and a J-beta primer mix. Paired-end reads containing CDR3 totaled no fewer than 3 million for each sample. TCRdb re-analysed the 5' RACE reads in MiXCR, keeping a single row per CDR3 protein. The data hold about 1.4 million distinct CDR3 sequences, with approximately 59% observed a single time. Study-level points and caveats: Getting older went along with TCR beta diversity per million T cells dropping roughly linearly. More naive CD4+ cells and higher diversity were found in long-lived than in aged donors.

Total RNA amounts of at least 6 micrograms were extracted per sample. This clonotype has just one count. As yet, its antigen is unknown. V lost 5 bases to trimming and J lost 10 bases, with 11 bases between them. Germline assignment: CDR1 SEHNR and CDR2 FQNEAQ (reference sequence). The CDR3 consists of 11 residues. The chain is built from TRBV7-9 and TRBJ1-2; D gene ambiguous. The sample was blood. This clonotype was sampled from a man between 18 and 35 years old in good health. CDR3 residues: CASSLSTPYTF. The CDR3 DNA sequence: TGTGCCAGCAGCCTATCGACTCCCTACACCTTC.